The TCR beta chain under discussion was sequenced for a study of OX40 agonist ivuxolimab in advanced cancers. About the research overall: An agonistic anti-OX40 (CD134) antibody, ivuxolimab, was used to treat the patients. Study outcomes and limitations: Certain nonresponding patients likewise had low normalized T-cell clonal expansion. At 0.1 to 3.0 mg/kg and by week 6, clonal expansion occurred in CD4+ and CD8+ blood T cells.

Worth noting for this clone: Antigen unknown.

The CDR3 consists of 15 residues. Germline loops: CDR1 MNHEY, CDR2 SVGAGI. Trimming left V 0 bases short and J 7 bases short, with 10 bases between. Clones were sequenced by immunoSEQ multiplex PCR, and TCRdb holds only the in-frame ones, with some missing. The data show about 85,000 clones, 80% to 90% seen once. V is TRBV6-5 and J is TRBJ1-6; a weak D match, TRBD1 (5 bases). This specimen was CD4+ or CD8+ T cells sorted from blood, taken in a trial of the OX40 agonist ivuxolimab. The sequence came from an adult with an advanced solid tumor such as melanoma, head and neck, liver or kidney cancer. The CDR3, as DNA: TGTGCCAGCAGTTACTCGGGAAGGGACAATTCACCCCTCCACTTT. Translated, it gives CASSYSGRDNSPLHF.